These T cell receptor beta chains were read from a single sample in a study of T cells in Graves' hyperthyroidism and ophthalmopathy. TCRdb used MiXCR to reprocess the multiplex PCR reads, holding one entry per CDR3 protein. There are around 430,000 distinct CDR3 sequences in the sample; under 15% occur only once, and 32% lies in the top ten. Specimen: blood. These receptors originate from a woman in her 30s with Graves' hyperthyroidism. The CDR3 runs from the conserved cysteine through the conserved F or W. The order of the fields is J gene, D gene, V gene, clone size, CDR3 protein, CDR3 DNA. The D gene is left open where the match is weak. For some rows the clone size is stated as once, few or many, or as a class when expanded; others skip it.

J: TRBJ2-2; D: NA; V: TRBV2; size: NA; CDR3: CASRKTTGELFF; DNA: TGTGCCAGCCGGAAGACCACCGGGGAGCTGTTTTTT
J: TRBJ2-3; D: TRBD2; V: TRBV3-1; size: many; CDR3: CASSQSHGTSGSPDTQYF; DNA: TGTGCCAGCAGCCAAAGCCATGGGACTAGCGGGAGCCCAGATACGCAGTATTTT
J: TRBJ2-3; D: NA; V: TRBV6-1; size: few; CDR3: CASNRANTDTQYF; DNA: TGTGCCAGCAACAGGGCAAACACAGATACGCAGTATTTT
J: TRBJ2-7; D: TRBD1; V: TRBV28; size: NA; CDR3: CASSSTGTGNEQYF; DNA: TGTGCCAGCAGTTCGACCGGGACAGGGAACGAGCAGTACTTC
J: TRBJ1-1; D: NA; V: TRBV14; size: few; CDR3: CASSQSRSGMNTEAFF; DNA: TGTGCCAGCAGCCAATCCCGATCTGGGATGAACACTGAAGCTTTCTTT
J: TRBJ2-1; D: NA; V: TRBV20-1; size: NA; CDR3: CSARDGTYQETQFF; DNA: TGCAGTGCTAGAGATGGGACATACCAAGAGACCCAGTTCTTC
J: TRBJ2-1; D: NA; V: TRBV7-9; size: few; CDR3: CASSSAASSLNEQFF; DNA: TGTGCCAGCAGCTCGGCAGCTAGCAGTCTCAATGAGCAGTTCTTC
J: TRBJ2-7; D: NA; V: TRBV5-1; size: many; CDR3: CASSFRDGWEQYF; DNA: TGCGCCAGCAGCTTCCGTGACGGATGGGAGCAGTACTTC
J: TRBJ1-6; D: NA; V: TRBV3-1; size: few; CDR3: CASSQGHNSPLHF; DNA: TGTGCCAGCAGCCAAGGCCATAATTCACCCCTCCACTTT
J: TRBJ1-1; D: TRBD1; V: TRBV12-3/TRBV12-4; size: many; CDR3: CASTGTANTEAFF; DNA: TGTGCCAGCACTGGGACAGCGAACACTGAAGCTTTCTTT
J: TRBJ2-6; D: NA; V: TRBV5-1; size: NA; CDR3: CASSLKVLSGANVLTF; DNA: TGCGCCAGCAGCTTAAAGGTGCTCTCTGGGGCCAACGTCCTGACTTTC
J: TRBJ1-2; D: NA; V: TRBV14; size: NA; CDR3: CASSQLQQGSGYTF; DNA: TGTGCCAGCAGCCAGTTGCAGCAGGGAAGTGGCTACACCTTC
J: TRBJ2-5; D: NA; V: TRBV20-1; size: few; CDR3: CSARDWRTDQETQYF; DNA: TGCAGTGCTAGAGATTGGAGGACAGACCAAGAGACCCAGTACTTC
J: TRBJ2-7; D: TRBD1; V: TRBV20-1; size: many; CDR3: CSANGQGGSYEQYF; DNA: TGCAGTGCTAACGGACAGGGAGGCTCCTACGAGCAGTACTTC
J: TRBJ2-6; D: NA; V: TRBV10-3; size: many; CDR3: CAIRRDSGANVLTF; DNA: TGTGCCATCAGAAGAGATTCTGGGGCCAACGTCCTGACTTTC
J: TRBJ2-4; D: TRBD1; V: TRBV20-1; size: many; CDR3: CSAWGTGTAKNIQYF; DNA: TGCAGTGCTTGGGGGACAGGGACGGCCAAAAACATTCAGTACTTC
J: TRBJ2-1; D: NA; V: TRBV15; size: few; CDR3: CATTDGVGNEQFF; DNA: TGTGCCACCACCGACGGGGTAGGGAATGAGCAGTTCTTC
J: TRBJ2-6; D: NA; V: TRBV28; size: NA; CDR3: CASSLATASSGANVLTF; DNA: TGTGCCAGCAGCTTGGCGACGGCGAGCTCTGGGGCCAACGTCCTGACTTTC
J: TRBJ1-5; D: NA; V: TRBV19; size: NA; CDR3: CASSDPTPGQPQHF; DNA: TGTGCCAGTAGCGACCCAACCCCAGGGCAGCCCCAGCATTTT
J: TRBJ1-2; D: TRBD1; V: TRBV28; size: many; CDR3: CASSQGTGNFYGYTF; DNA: TGTGCCAGCAGTCAAGGGACAGGGAATTTTTATGGCTACACCTTC
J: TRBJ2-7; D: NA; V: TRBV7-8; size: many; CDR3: CASRTASSYEQYF; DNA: TGTGCCAGCCGGACAGCCTCCTCCTACGAGCAGTACTTC
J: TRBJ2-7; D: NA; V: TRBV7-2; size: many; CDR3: CASSLAGSSYEQYF; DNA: TGTGCCAGCAGCTTGGCTGGATCGTCCTACGAGCAGTACTTC
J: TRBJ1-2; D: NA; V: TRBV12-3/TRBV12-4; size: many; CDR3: CASSLGGGEDAYGYTF; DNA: TGTGCCAGCAGTCTTGGGGGAGGGGAGGATGCCTATGGCTACACCTTC
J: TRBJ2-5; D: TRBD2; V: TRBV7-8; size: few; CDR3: CASSSNGVGGSSWETQYF; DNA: TGTGCCAGCAGCTCGAACGGGGTGGGCGGGAGTTCCTGGGAGACCCAGTACTTC
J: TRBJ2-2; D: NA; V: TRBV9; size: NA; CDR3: CASSVDRIGAGELFF; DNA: TGTGCCAGCAGCGTAGACAGGATCGGGGCCGGGGAGCTGTTTTTT
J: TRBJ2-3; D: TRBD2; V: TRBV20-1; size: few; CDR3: CSARDPRAAGGLGDTQYF; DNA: TGCAGTGCTAGAGATCCGAGAGCAGCGGGAGGCCTGGGGGATACGCAGTATTTT
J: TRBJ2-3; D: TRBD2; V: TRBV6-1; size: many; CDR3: CASIQGLAGGSDTQYF; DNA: TGTGCCAGCATACAGGGACTAGCGGGAGGTTCGGATACGCAGTATTTT
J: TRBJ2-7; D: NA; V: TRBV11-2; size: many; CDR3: CASSNSGLGEQYF; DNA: TGTGCCAGCAGCAATAGCGGCTTGGGGGAGCAGTACTTC
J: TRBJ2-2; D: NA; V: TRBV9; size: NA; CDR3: CASSVDSGIFAGELFF; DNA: TGTGCCAGCAGCGTAGATTCAGGGATCTTTGCCGGGGAGCTGTTTTTT
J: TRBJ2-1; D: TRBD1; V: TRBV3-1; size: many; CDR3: CASSQGTGAYNEQFF; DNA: TGTGCCAGCAGCCAGGGGACAGGGGCCTACAATGAGCAGTTCTTC
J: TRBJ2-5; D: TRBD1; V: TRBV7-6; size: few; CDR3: CASSSRQGLEETQYF; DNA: TGTGCCAGCAGCTCACGACAGGGCTTAGAAGAGACCCAGTACTTC
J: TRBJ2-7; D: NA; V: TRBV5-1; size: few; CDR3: CASSLVADHYEQYF; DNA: TGCGCCAGCAGCTTGGTTGCGGACCACTACGAGCAGTACTTC
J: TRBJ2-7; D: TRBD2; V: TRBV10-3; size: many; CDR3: CAISERAGTTYEQYF; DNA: TGTGCCATCAGTGAGCGAGCGGGGACGACCTACGAGCAGTACTTC
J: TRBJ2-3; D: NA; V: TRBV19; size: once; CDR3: CASSIERQRPTDTQYF; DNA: TGTGCCAGTAGTATAGAACGCCAGCGTCCCACAGATACGCAGTATTTT
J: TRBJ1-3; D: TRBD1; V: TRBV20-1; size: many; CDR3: CSASSQGVGNTIYF; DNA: TGCAGTGCTAGCTCTCAGGGGGTCGGAAACACCATATATTTT
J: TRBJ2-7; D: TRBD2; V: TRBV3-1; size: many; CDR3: CASTSSGRKPHEQYF; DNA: TGTGCCAGCACCTCCAGCGGGAGGAAACCCCACGAGCAGTACTTC
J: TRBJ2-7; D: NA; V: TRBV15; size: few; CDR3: CATSSHGLGEQYF; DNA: TGTGCCACCAGCAGCCACGGCTTGGGGGAGCAGTACTTC
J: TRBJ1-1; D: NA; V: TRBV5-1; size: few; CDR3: CASSLVGARVGTEAFF; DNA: TGCGCCAGCAGCTTGGTCGGCGCCAGGGTGGGCACTGAAGCTTTCTTT
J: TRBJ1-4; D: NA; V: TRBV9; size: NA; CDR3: CASSGAAGSNEKLFF; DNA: TGTGCCAGCAGCGGTGCGGCCGGTTCTAATGAAAAACTGTTTTTT
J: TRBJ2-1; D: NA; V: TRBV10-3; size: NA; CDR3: CAISESRLEVEQFF; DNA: TGTGCCATCAGTGAGTCCAGACTAGAAGTTGAGCAGTTCTTC
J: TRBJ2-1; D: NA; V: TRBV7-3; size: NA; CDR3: CASSLTTGVEQFF; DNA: TGTGCCAGCAGCTTAACTACGGGAGTAGAGCAGTTCTTC
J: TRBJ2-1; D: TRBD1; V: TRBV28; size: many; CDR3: CASSSGQVSYNEQFF; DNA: TGTGCCAGCAGTTCGGGACAGGTTAGCTACAATGAGCAGTTCTTC
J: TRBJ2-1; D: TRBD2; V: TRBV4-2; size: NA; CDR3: CASSQETSGSYNEQFF; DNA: TGTGCCAGCAGCCAAGAGACTAGCGGCTCCTACAATGAGCAGTTCTTC
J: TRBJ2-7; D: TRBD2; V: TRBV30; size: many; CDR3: CAWSGTSRSEQYF; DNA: TGTGCCTGGAGTGGGACTAGCAGGAGCGAGCAGTACTTC
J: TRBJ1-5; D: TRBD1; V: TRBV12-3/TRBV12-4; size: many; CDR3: CASRRTGGGNQPQHF; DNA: TGTGCCAGCAGACGGACAGGGGGCGGCAATCAGCCCCAGCATTTT
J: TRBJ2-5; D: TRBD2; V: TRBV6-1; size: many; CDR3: CASSRDYTQETQYF; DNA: TGTGCCAGCAGCCGGGACTACACCCAAGAGACCCAGTACTTC
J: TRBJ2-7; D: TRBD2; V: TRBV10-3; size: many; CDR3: CAIRGSGLAGKYEQYF; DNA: TGTGCCATCAGGGGATCGGGACTAGCGGGGAAATACGAGCAGTACTTC
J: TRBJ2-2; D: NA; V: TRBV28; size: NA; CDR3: CASSFLGAGELFF; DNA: TGTGCCAGCAGTTTCCTTGGGGCCGGGGAGCTGTTTTTT
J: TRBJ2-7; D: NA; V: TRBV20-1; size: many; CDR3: CSAVSRQKSPYEQYF; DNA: TGCAGTGCCGTGTCCCGACAGAAGAGTCCCTACGAGCAGTACTTC
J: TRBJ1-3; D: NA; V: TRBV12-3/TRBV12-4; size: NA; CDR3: CASSQGKSGNTIYF; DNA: TGTGCCAGCAGTCAGGGGAAGAGCGGAAACACCATATATTTT
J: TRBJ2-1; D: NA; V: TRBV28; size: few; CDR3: CASATQGYNEQFF; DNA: TGTGCCAGCGCAACTCAGGGGTACAATGAGCAGTTCTTC
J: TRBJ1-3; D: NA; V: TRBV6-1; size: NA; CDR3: CASSTQSSGNTIYF; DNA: TGTGCCAGCAGTACACAGAGCTCTGGAAACACCATATATTTT
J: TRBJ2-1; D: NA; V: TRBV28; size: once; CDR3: CASSSTRGISYNEQFF; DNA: TGTGCCAGCAGTTCCACGAGGGGAATCTCTTACAATGAGCAGTTCTTC
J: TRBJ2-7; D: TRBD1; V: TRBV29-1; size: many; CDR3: CSVEGGTGRSYEQYF; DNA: TGCAGCGTTGAAGGGGGGACAGGGAGGTCCTACGAGCAGTACTTC